This T cell receptor beta chain was obtained from a study of blood T cells in healthy people across ages. Study-wide results and caveats: Per-million-T-cell TCR beta diversity fell roughly linearly with age. Total diversity from one million sequenced T cells was likely underestimated. Naive T cell percentage showed a strong correlation with the diversity of TCR beta. Researchers said unsorted PBMCs prevented a conclusive naive versus antigen-experienced comparison.

CDR3 length: 13 residues. The V gene's germline CDR1 is SGHRS and CDR2 YFSETQ. This clonotype was counted between two and nine times. Antigen unknown. Combining a sample-barcoded 5' primer with a J-beta primer mix, a second PCR ran for roughly 7 to 12 cycles. TCRdb reanalysed the 5' RACE reads using MiXCR and keeps one entry per CDR3 protein. The table lists 1.5 million to 2 million distinct CDR3 sequences, approximately 30% of them singletons, with about 7.7% in the top ten. The chain links TRBV5-1 to TRBJ2-5; D unclear. The J call may be faulty, since TRBJ2-7 better matches the DNA end. The sample consisted of blood. The sequence came from a woman aged 25 to 39 in good health. This CDR3 is CASSDSPADEQYF. The CDR3 bases are TGCGCCAGCAGCGACTCCCCCGCGGACGAGCAGTACTTC.